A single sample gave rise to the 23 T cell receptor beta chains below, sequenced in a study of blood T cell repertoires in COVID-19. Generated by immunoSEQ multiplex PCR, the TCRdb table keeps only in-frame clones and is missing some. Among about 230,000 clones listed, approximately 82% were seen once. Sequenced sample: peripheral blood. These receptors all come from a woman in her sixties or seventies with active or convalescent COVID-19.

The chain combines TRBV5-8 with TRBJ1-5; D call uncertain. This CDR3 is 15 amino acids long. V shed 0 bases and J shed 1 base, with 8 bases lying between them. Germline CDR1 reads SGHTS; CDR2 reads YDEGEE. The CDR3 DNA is TGTGCCAGCAGCTTGGGGCAGATCAGCAATCAGCCCCAGCATTTT. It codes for CASSLGQISNQPQHF. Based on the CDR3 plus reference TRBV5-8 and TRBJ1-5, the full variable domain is EAGVTQSPTHLIKTRGQQATLRCSPISGHTSVYWYQQALGLGLQFLLWYDEGEERNRGNFPPRFSGRQFPNYSSELNVNALELEDSALYLCASSLGQISNQPQHFGDGTRLSIL.

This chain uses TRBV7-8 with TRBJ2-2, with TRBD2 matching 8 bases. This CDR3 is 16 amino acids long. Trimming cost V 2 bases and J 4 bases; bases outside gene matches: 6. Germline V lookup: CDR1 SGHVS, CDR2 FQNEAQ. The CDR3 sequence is CASSLLLAEITGELFF. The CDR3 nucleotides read TGTGCCAGCAGCTTATTACTAGCGGAGATCACCGGGGAGCTGTTTTTT. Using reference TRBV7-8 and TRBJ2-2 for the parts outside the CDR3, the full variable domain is GAGVSQSPRYKVAKRGQDVALRCDPISGHVSLFWYQQALGQGPEFLTYFQNEAQLDKSGLPSDRFFAERPEGSVSTLKIQRTQQEDSAVYLCASSLLLAEITGELFFGEGSRLTVL.

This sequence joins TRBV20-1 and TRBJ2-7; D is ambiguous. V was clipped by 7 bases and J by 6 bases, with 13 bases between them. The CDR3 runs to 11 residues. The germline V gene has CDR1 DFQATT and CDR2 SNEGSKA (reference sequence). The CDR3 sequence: CSVLLLGEQYF. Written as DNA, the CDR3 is TGCAGTGTGTTACTCCTAGGCGAGCAGTACTTC.

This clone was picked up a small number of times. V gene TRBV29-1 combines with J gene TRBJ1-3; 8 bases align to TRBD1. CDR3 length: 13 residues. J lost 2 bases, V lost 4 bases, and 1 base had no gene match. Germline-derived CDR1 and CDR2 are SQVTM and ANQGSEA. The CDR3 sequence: CSVVQGAGNTIYF. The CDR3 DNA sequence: TGCAGCGTTGTACAGGGGGCTGGAAACACCATATATTTT.

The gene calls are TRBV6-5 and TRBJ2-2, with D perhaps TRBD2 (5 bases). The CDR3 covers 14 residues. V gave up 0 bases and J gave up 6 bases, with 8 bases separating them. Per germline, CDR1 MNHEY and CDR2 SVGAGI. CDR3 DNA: TGTGCCAGCAGTTACTCTGCACTAGCCGGGGAGCTGTTTTTT. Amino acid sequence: CASSYSALAGELFF.

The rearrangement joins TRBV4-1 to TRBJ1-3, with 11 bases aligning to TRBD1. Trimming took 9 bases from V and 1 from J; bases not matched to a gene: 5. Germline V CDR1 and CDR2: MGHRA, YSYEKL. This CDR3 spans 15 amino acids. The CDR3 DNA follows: TGCGCCAGTTTGGACAGGGGGCGATCTGGAAACACCATATATTTT. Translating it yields CASLDRGRSGNTIYF.

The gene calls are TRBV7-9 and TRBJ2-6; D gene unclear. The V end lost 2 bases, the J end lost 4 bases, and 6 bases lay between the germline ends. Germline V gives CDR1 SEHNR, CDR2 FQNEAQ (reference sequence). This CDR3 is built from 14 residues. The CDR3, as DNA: TGTGCCAGCAGCTTAATGTTAGGGGCCAACGTCCTGACTTTC. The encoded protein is CASSLMLGANVLTF.

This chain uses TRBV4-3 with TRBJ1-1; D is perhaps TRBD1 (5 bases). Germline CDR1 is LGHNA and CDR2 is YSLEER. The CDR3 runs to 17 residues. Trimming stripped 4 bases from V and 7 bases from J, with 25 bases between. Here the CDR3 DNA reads TGCGCCAGCAGCCGAAGTGGGGGGAAATTCGGGTCGAGTGAAGCTTTCTTT. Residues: CASSRSGGKFGSSEAFF.

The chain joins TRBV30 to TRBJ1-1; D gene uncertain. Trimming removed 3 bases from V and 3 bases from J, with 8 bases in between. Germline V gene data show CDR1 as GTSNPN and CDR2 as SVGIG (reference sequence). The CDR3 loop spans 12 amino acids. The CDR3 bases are TGTGCCTGGAGACAATCCGACACTGAAGCTTTCTTT. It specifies CAWRQSDTEAFF.

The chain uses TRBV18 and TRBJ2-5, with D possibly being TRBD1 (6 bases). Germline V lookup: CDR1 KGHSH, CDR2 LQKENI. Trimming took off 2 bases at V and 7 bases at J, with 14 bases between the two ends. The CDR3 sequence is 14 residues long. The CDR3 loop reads CASSPVTGVRTQYF. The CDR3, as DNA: TGTGCCAGCTCACCAGTGACAGGAGTACGGACCCAGTACTTC.

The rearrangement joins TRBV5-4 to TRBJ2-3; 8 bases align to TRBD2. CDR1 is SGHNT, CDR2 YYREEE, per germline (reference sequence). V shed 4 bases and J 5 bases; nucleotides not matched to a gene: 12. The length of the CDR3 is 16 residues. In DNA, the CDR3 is TGTGCCAGCAGCCGGGGGGCAGCGGGAGTGGGAGATACGCAGTATTTT. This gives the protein CASSRGAAGVGDTQYF.

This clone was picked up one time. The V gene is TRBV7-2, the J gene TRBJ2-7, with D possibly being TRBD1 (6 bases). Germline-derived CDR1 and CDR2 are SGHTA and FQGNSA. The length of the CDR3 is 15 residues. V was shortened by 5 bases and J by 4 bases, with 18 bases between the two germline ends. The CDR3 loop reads CASSRDSGTPYEQYF. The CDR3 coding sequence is TGTGCCAGCAGCCGCGATTCCGGGACACCTTACGAGCAGTACTTC.

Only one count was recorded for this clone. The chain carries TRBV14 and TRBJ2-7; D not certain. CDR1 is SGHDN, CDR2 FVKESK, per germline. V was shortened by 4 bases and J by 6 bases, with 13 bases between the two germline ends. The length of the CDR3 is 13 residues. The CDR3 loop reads CASSPQVGAEQYF. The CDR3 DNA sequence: TGTGCCAGCAGCCCCCAGGTGGGTGCCGAGCAGTACTTC. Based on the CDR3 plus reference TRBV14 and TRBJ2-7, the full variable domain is EAGVTQFPSHSVIEKGQTVTLRCDPISGHDNLYWYRRVMGKEIKFLLHFVKESKQDESGMPNNRFLAERTGGTYSTLKVQPAELEDSGVYFCASSPQVGAEQYFGPGTRLTVT.

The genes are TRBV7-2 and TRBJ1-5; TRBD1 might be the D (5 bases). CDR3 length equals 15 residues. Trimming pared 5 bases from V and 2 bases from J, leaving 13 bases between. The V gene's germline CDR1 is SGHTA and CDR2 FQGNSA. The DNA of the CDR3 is TGTGCCAGCAGCGGGGCGGGAGCAGGCAATCAGCCCCAGCATTTT. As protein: CASSGAGAGNQPQHF.

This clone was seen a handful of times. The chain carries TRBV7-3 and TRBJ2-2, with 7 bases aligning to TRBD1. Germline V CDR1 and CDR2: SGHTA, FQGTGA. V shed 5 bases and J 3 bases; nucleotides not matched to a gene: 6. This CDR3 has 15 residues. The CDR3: CASSRTGGDTGELFF. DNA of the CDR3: TGTGCCAGCAGCAGGACAGGTGGTGACACCGGGGAGCTGTTTTTT. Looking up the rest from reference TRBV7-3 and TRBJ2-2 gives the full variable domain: GAGVSQTPSNKVTEKGKYVELRCDPISGHTALYWYRQSLGQGPEFLIYFQGTGAADDSGLPNDRFFAVRPEGSVSTLKIQRTERGDSAVYLCASSRTGGDTGELFFGEGSRLTVL.

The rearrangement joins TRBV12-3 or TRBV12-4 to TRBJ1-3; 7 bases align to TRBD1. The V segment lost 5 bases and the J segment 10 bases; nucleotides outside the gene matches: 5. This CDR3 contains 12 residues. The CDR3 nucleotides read TGTGCCAGCAGTCCAGACAGGGTAACCATATATTTT. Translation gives CASSPDRVTIYF.

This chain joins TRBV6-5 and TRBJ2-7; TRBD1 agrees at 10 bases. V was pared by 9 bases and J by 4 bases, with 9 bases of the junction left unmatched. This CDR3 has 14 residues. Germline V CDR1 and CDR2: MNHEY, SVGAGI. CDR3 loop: CASQPGQGWYEQYF. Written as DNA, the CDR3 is TGTGCCAGTCAGCCGGGACAGGGGTGGTACGAGCAGTACTTC.

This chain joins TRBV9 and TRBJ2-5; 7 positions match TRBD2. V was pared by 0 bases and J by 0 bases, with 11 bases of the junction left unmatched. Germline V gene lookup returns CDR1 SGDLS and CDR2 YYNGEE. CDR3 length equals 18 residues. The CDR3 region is CASSVAAASGAYQETQYF. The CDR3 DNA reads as TGTGCCAGCAGCGTAGCTGCGGCTAGCGGAGCGTACCAAGAGACCCAGTACTTC. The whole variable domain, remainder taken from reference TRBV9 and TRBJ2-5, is DSGVTQTPKHLITATGQRVTLRCSPRSGDLSVYWYQQSLDQGLQFLIQYYNGEERAKGNILERFSAQQFPDLHSELNLSSLELGDSALYFCASSVAAASGAYQETQYFGPGTRLLVL.

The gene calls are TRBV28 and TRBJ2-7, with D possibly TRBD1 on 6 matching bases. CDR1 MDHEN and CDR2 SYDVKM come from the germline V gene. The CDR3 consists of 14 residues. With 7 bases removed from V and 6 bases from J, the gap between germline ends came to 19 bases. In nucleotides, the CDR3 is TGTGCCAGCATCCAACCCCTGACAGGAAGCGAGCAGTACTTC. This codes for CASIQPLTGSEQYF.

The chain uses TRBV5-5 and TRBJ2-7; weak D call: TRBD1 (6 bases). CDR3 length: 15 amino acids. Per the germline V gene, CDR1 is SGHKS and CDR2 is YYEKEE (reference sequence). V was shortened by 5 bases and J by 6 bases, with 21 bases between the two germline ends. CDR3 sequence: CASRSTGTTIGEQYF. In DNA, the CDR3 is TGTGCCAGCAGAAGCACCGGGACAACCATCGGCGAGCAGTACTTC.

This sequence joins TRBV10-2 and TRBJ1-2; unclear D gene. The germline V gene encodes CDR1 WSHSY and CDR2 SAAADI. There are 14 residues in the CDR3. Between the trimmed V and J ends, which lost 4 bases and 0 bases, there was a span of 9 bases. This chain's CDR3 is CASSVASANYGYTF. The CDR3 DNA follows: TGCGCCAGCAGTGTGGCCTCTGCTAACTATGGCTACACCTTC.

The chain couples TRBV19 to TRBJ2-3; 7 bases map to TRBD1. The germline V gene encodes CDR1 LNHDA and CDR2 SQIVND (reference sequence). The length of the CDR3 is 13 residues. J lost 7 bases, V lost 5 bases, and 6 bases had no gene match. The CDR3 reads CASSVAQGHTQYF. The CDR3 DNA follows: TGTGCCAGTAGTGTGGCACAGGGGCATACGCAGTATTTT.

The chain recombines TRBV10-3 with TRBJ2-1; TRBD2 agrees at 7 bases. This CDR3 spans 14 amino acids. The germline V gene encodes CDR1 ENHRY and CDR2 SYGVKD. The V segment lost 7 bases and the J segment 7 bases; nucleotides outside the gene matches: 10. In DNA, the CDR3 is TGTGCCATCATGCGGGCGGGAGAGGAAAATGAGCAGTTCTTC. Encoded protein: CAIMRAGEENEQFF.